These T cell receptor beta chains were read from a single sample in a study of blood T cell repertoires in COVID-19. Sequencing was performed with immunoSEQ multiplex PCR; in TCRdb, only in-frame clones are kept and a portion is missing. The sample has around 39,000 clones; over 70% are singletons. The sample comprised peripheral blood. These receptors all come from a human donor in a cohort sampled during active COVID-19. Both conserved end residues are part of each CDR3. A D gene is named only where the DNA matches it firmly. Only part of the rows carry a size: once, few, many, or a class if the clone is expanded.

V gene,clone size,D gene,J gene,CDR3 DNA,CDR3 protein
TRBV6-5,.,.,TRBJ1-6,TGTGCCAGCAGGGGGGACACCTTGAATTCACCCCTCCACTTT,CASRGDTLNSPLHF
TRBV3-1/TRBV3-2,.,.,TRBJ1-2,TGTGCCAGCAGCCGTCCTGAGAGTGGCTACACCTTC,CASSRPESGYTF
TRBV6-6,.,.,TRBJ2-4,TGTGCCAGCAGTTACTCAGGGGGGGCATTTCAGTACTTC,CASSYSGGAFQYF
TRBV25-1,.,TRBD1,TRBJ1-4,TGTGCCAGCACCCGGACAGGGGGCAATGAAAAACTGTTTTTT,CASTRTGGNEKLFF
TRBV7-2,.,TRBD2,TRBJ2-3,TGTGCCAGCAGCTACGGACTAGCGGCCACAGATACGCAGTATTTT,CASSYGLAATDTQYF
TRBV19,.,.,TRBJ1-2,TGTGCCAGTAGTATTAATCGACAGGAGCGTGGCTACACCTTC,CASSINRQERGYTF
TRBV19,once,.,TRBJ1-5,TGTGCCAGTAGTCCCAGGGGACGAGGGGGCAATCAGCCCCAGCATTTT,CASSPRGRGGNQPQHF
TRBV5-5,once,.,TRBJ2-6,TGTGCCAGCAGCTTGGAAAGGTCGGGAGTTGTTGGGGCCAACGTCCTGACTTTC,CASSLERSGVVGANVLTF
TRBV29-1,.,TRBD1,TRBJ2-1,TGCAGCGTTGCTAGGCAGGGGGCGAATGAGCAGTTCTTC,CSVARQGANEQFF
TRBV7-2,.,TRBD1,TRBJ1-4,TGTGCCAGCAGTCCCGACAGGGGATTTAATGAAAAACTGTTTTTT,CASSPDRGFNEKLFF
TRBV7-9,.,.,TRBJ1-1,TGTGCCAGCAGCTCACAAGGCAGGGTTAACACTGAAGCTTTCTTT,CASSSQGRVNTEAFF
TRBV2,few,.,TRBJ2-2,TGTGCCAGCAGTGAAGGTCTCTCCCTGAACACCGGGGAGCTGTTTTTT,CASSEGLSLNTGELFF
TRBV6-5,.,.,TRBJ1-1,TGTGCCAGCAGCCAAACCTTCAGACAGAACACTGAAGCTTTCTTT,CASSQTFRQNTEAFF
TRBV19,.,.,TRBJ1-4,TGTGCCAGTAGCGGCAGGAGGCTGTGGGCGTCTAATGAAAAACTGTTTTTT,CASSGRRLWASNEKLFF
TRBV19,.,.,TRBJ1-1,TGTGCCAGTACCCGGAACACTGAAGCTTTCTTT,CASTRNTEAFF
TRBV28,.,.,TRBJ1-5,TGTGCCAGCAGGGCGGGGACCGGCTATAGCAATCAGCCCCAGCATTTT,CASRAGTGYSNQPQHF
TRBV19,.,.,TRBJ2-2,TGTGCCAGTAGTGCGCCGTTGACTAGGCCCGGGGAGCTGTTTTTT,CASSAPLTRPGELFF
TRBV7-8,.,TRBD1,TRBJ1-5,TGTGCCAGCAGCAAGAGTGGACAGGGAATTCAGGAGCCCCAGCATTTT,CASSKSGQGIQEPQHF
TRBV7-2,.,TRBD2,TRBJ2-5,TGTGCCAGCAGCTTCTTCCGGGGCAGCGGGGGCGGGGAGACCCAGTACTTC,CASSFFRGSGGGETQYF
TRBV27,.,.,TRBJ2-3,TGTGCCAGCAGGGGCAGAAGCACAGATACGCAGTATTTT,CASRGRSTDTQYF
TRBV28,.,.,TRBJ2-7,TGTGCCAGCAGGCGAACAGGTCTCTCCTACGAGCAGTACTTC,CASRRTGLSYEQYF
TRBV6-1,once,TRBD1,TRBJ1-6,TGTGCCAGCAGTGGGGGACAGGGGGCGGGGAGCTCCTATAATTCACCCCTCCACTTT,CASSGGQGAGSSYNSPLHF
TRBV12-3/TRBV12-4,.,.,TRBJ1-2,TGTGCCAGCAGTGTGACAGTTAACTATGGCTACACCTTC,CASSVTVNYGYTF
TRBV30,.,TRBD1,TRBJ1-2,TGTGCCTGGAGTGAAACAGGGGTAGGAGGCTACACCTTC,CAWSETGVGGYTF
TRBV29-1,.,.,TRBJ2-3,TGCAGCGCCCCCAGGGCAGATACGCAGTATTTT,CSAPRADTQYF
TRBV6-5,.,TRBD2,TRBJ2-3,TGTGCCAGCAGTTACTCGACTAGCGGGTTGGCAGATACGCAGTATTTT,CASSYSTSGLADTQYF